These 4 T cell receptor beta chains were sequenced from one sample in a study of identical twins. TCRdb ran MiXCR on the 5' RACE reads and lists one entry per CDR3 protein. The sample holds over 500,000 distinct CDR3 sequences; about 20% are singletons and the top ten take about 0.91%. This same sample was also taken into another study, of T cells expressing NK-cell markers.

The sample consisted of CD4+ T cells sorted from blood. The origin of the receptors is a woman between 18 and 30 years old in good health.

This clonotype was observed at least ten times. This sequence joins TRBV12-1 and TRBJ2-5. TRBV12-1 is a listed pseudogene. The CDR3 is 14 residues long. The CDR3 loop reads CASSCCDNQETQYF. CDR3 DNA sequence: TGTGCCAGCAGCTGTTGTGATAACCAAGAGACCCAGTACTTC.

The chain joins TRBV10-2 to TRBJ1-1; D remains ambiguous. There are 13 residues in the CDR3. Germline loops: CDR1 WSHSY, CDR2 SAAADI. Trimming removed 4 bases at V and 5 bases at J, with 11 bases between. CDR3 coding DNA: TGCGCCAGCAGTGTAGTCGGGAGGACTGAAGCTTTCTTT. Translated: CASSVVGRTEAFF.

The chain uses TRBV11-3 and TRBJ2-1; TRBD2 might be the D (6 bases). This CDR3 is built from 14 residues. The germline V and J ends were trimmed by 4 bases and 7 bases, with 14 bases remaining between them. The germline gives CDR1 SGHNT, CDR2 YENEEA. In DNA form, the CDR3 reads TGTGCCAGCAGCTCCGGGGCGCGGGATAATGAGCAGTTCTTC. As protein: CASSSGARDNEQFF.

This clonotype occurred a few times. The V and J genes are TRBV20-1 and TRBJ1-1; tentative D call: TRBD1 (6 bases). The V and J ends lost 6 bases and 2 bases respectively, with 13 bases between them. Per germline, CDR1 DFQATT and CDR2 SNEGSKA (reference sequence). The CDR3 totals 13 residues. In DNA, the CDR3 is TGCAGTGCCTGGGACATTCCAAACACTGAAGCTTTCTTT. As protein: CSAWDIPNTEAFF.